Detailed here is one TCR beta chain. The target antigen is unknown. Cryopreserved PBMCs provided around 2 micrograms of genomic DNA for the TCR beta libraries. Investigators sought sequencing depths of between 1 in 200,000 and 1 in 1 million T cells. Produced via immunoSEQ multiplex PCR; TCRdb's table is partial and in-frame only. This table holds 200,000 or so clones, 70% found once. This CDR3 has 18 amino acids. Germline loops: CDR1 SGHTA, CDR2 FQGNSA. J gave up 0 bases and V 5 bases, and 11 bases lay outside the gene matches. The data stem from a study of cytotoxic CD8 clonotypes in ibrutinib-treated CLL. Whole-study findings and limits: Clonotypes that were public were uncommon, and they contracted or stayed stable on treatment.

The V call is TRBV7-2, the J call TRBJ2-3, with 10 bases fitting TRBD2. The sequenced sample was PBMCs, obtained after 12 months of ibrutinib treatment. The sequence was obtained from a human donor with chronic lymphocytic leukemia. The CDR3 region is CASSPATSGIASTDTQYF. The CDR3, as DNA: TGTGCCAGCAGCCCCGCCACTAGCGGGATAGCTAGCACAGATACGCAGTATTTT.